Listed below are T cell receptor beta chains from one sample, sequenced in a study of blood T cell repertoires in COVID-19. Profiled with immunoSEQ multiplex PCR; TCRdb holds only in-frame clones, not every one. This table has roughly 320,000 clones, around 89% appearing once. Input material: peripheral blood. Receptors were obtained from a woman aged 45-59 years with COVID-19, enrolled during active disease. Each CDR3 is given with its conserved first and last residue. A D gene is named only where the DNA matches it firmly. Clone size appears in some rows only: once, few, many, or a class for an expanded clone.

J: TRBJ2-5
D: TRBD2
V: TRBV24-1
size: .
CDR3: CATSDGLAQETQYF
DNA: TGTGCCACCAGTGATGGACTAGCCCAAGAGACCCAGTACTTC

J: TRBJ1-2
D: .
V: TRBV4-3
size: .
CDR3: CASSQLGGGIPYGYTF
DNA: TGCGCCAGCAGCCAACTGGGGGGGGGCATCCCCTATGGCTACACCTTC

J: TRBJ2-3
D: .
V: TRBV5-4
size: once
CDR3: CASSLVQSSTDTQYF
DNA: TGTGCCAGCAGCTTGGTACAGTCTAGCACAGATACGCAGTATTTT

J: TRBJ1-2
D: TRBD1
V: TRBV4-3
size: once
CDR3: CASSQDRRGRWNTF
DNA: TGCGCCAGCAGCCAAGATAGGAGGGGGCGTTGGAACACCTTC

J: TRBJ2-7
D: .
V: TRBV27
size: .
CDR3: CASSLFGGSGEQYF
DNA: TGTGCCAGCAGTTTATTCGGGGGATCCGGCGAGCAGTACTTC

J: TRBJ1-5
D: TRBD1
V: TRBV7-9
size: .
CDR3: CASSVMGTGGASNQPQHF
DNA: TGTGCCAGCAGCGTGATGGGGACAGGGGGCGCGAGCAATCAGCCCCAGCATTTT

J: TRBJ2-6
D: .
V: TRBV18
size: .
CDR3: CASSFSGANVLTF
DNA: TGTGCCAGCTCCTTTTCTGGGGCCAACGTCCTGACTTTC

J: TRBJ2-7
D: .
V: TRBV3-1/TRBV3-2
size: .
CDR3: CASSQEGGRRYF
DNA: TGTGCCAGCAGCCAAGAAGGGGGACGGCGGTACTTC

J: TRBJ2-1
D: .
V: TRBV24-1
size: once
CDR3: CATSDFTGSSYNEQFF
DNA: TGTGCCACCAGTGATTTCACGGGAAGCTCCTACAATGAGCAGTTCTTC

J: TRBJ1-5
D: .
V: TRBV6-6
size: .
CDR3: CASSDFRDYQPQHF
DNA: TGTGCCAGCAGTGACTTCAGGGATTATCAGCCCCAGCATTTT

J: TRBJ2-3
D: TRBD2
V: TRBV9
size: .
CDR3: CASTQSTSGTTQYF
DNA: TGTGCCAGCACGCAGTCGACTAGCGGGACTACGCAGTATTTT

J: TRBJ2-7
D: .
V: TRBV7-9
size: .
CDR3: CASSSGFSYEQYF
DNA: TGTGCCAGCAGCTCAGGGTTCTCCTACGAGCAGTACTTC

J: TRBJ2-1
D: .
V: TRBV19
size: few
CDR3: CASSTPRSSYEQFF
DNA: TGTGCCAGTAGTACACCGAGGTCTAGTTATGAGCAGTTCTTC

J: TRBJ2-3
D: TRBD2
V: TRBV15
size: .
CDR3: CATSRDRLAGGTDTQYF
DNA: TGTGCCACCAGCAGAGATCGGCTAGCGGGAGGCACAGATACGCAGTATTTT

J: TRBJ2-1
D: TRBD2
V: TRBV11-2
size: .
CDR3: CASSLTSGTYNEQFF
DNA: TGTGCCAGCAGCCTGACTAGCGGGACTTACAATGAGCAGTTCTTC

J: TRBJ1-1
D: .
V: TRBV5-1
size: .
CDR3: CASSLAGGRSTEAFF
DNA: TGCGCCAGCAGCTTGGCCGGGGGTAGGTCCACTGAAGCTTTCTTT

J: TRBJ2-5
D: .
V: TRBV28
size: .
CDR3: CASSSGTLETQYF
DNA: TGTGCCAGCAGCTCAGGGACTCTCGAGACCCAGTACTTC

J: TRBJ2-1
D: .
V: TRBV24-1
size: .
CDR3: CATSDLLPLGEQFF
DNA: TGTGCCACCAGTGATTTACTACCCCTTGGGGAGCAGTTCTTC

J: TRBJ2-7
D: .
V: TRBV19
size: .
CDR3: CASSLGPTSYEQYF
DNA: TGTGCCAGTAGTCTAGGGCCAACGTCCTACGAGCAGTACTTC

J: TRBJ2-1
D: TRBD2
V: TRBV4-1
size: .
CDR3: CASSTVGREIRDEQFF
DNA: TGCGCCAGCAGCACCGTAGGGCGGGAGATTCGTGATGAGCAGTTCTTC

J: TRBJ2-7
D: .
V: TRBV18
size: .
CDR3: CASSPRYGSAAEQYF
DNA: TGTGCCAGCTCACCGCGGTATGGCTCGGCCGCCGAGCAGTACTTC

J: TRBJ1-2
D: TRBD1
V: TRBV19
size: .
CDR3: CASSAGQGYGYTF
DNA: TGTGCCAGTAGTGCCGGACAGGGATATGGCTACACCTTC

J: TRBJ1-2
D: .
V: TRBV28
size: .
CDR3: CASSPGLSGYTF
DNA: TGTGCCAGCAGTCCGGGGTTGTCTGGCTACACCTTC

J: TRBJ1-1
D: TRBD1
V: TRBV19
size: .
CDR3: CASSIELGGTAEAFF
DNA: TGTGCCAGTAGTATCGAACTAGGAGGGACAGCTGAAGCTTTCTTT

J: TRBJ1-2
D: TRBD1
V: TRBV27
size: once
CDR3: CASSSLIGTAYGYTF
DNA: TGTGCCAGCAGTTCCCTGATCGGGACAGCTTATGGCTACACCTTC

J: TRBJ2-7
D: .
V: TRBV5-6
size: .
CDR3: CASSPTGGSYEQYF
DNA: TGTGCCAGCAGCCCGACAGGAGGCTCCTACGAGCAGTACTTC

J: TRBJ1-2
D: .
V: TRBV10-3
size: .
CDR3: CAIKPGSGYGYTF
DNA: TGTGCCATCAAGCCAGGATCTGGCTATGGCTACACCTTC

J: TRBJ1-6
D: .
V: TRBV3-1/TRBV3-2
size: few
CDR3: CASSQGTENSPLHF
DNA: TGTGCCAGCAGCCAAGGGACAGAGAATTCACCCCTCCACTTT

J: TRBJ1-2
D: .
V: TRBV18
size: once
CDR3: CASSPQGDGYTF
DNA: TGTGCCAGCTCACCACAGGGGGATGGCTACACCTTC

J: TRBJ1-1
D: TRBD1
V: TRBV6-4
size: once
CDR3: CASSVKFSGQGFGFTEAFF
DNA: TGTGCCAGCAGTGTGAAGTTCTCGGGACAGGGCTTCGGATTCACTGAAGCTTTCTTT

J: TRBJ2-7
D: .
V: TRBV20-1
size: .
CDR3: CSALSDYEQYF
DNA: TGCAGTGCTCTTAGTGATTACGAGCAGTACTTC

J: TRBJ2-3
D: .
V: TRBV18
size: .
CDR3: CASSPSPLITDTQYF
DNA: TGTGCCAGCTCACCGTCCCCTTTAATCACAGATACGCAGTATTTT

J: TRBJ1-2
D: TRBD1
V: TRBV2
size: .
CDR3: CASRPGGSMYGYTF
DNA: TGTGCCAGCAGACCAGGGGGCAGTATGTATGGCTACACCTTC

J: TRBJ2-7
D: .
V: TRBV5-1
size: .
CDR3: CASSLGVFETANSYEQYF
DNA: TGCGCCAGCAGCTTGGGGGTCTTTGAGACAGCTAACTCCTACGAGCAGTACTTC

J: TRBJ1-3
D: .
V: TRBV12-3/TRBV12-4
size: once
CDR3: CASSNRAGNTIYF
DNA: TGTGCCAGCAGTAACAGGGCTGGAAACACCATATATTTT

J: TRBJ2-1
D: TRBD2
V: TRBV3-1/TRBV3-2
size: large
CDR3: CASSQEVLAGSSYNEQFF
DNA: TGTGCCAGCAGCCAAGAGGTTCTAGCGGGGTCCTCCTACAATGAGCAGTTCTTC

J: TRBJ2-5
D: TRBD2
V: TRBV5-4
size: .
CDR3: CASSLGASGIQETQYF
DNA: TGTGCCAGCAGCTTGGGGGCTAGCGGGATCCAAGAGACCCAGTACTTC

J: TRBJ1-5
D: .
V: TRBV5-1
size: .
CDR3: CASSLGDSPGQPQHF
DNA: TGCGCCAGCAGCTTGGGTGACAGCCCCGGGCAGCCCCAGCATTTT

J: TRBJ2-2
D: TRBD1
V: TRBV6-6
size: .
CDR3: CASRLQGANTGELFF
DNA: TGTGCCAGCAGACTTCAGGGGGCGAACACCGGGGAGCTGTTTTTT

J: TRBJ1-2
D: .
V: TRBV3-1/TRBV3-2
size: once
CDR3: CASSHLTPGTTNYGYTF
DNA: TGTGCCAGCAGCCACCTAACCCCCGGGACAACTAACTATGGCTACACCTTC

J: TRBJ1-1
D: .
V: TRBV4-3
size: once
CDR3: CASSQDLTAPTWARGTEAFF
DNA: TGCGCCAGCAGCCAAGATCTGACCGCACCTACTTGGGCAAGGGGAACTGAAGCTTTCTTT

J: TRBJ1-2
D: .
V: TRBV7-8
size: .
CDR3: CASSTGPLNYGYTF
DNA: TGTGCCAGCAGCACCGGTCCCCTGAACTATGGCTACACCTTC

J: TRBJ2-7
D: .
V: TRBV7-2
size: .
CDR3: CASSLRGRQNSEQYF
DNA: TGTGCCAGCAGCCTTCGTGGTCGACAAAACTCCGAGCAGTACTTC

J: TRBJ2-7
D: TRBD2
V: TRBV4-2
size: few
CDR3: CASSQASGLAEDSYEQYF
DNA: TGTGCCAGCAGCCAAGCCTCGGGACTAGCGGAAGATAGCTACGAGCAGTACTTC

J: TRBJ2-7
D: .
V: TRBV7-9
size: .
CDR3: CASSLGGLDEQYF
DNA: TGTGCCAGCAGCTTAGGAGGGCTGGACGAGCAGTACTTC

J: TRBJ2-7
D: .
V: TRBV12-3/TRBV12-4
size: once
CDR3: CASSFTGTYEQYF
DNA: TGTGCCAGCAGTTTTACGGGAACCTACGAGCAGTACTTC

J: TRBJ1-1
D: .
V: TRBV5-1
size: .
CDR3: CASSLVPPPTQSMNTEAFF
DNA: TGCGCCAGCAGCTTGGTTCCCCCCCCCACACAGAGCATGAACACTGAAGCTTTCTTT

J: TRBJ1-1
D: .
V: TRBV5-4
size: .
CDR3: CASSPGGTEAFF
DNA: TGTGCCAGCAGCCCCGGGGGCACTGAAGCTTTCTTT

J: TRBJ2-7
D: TRBD2
V: TRBV5-8
size: .
CDR3: CASSQSPGTSRTYEQYF
DNA: TGTGCCAGCAGCCAGAGCCCCGGGACTAGCAGAACCTACGAGCAGTACTTC

J: TRBJ2-2
D: .
V: TRBV19
size: .
CDR3: CASSGTGSNTGELFF
DNA: TGTGCCAGTAGTGGAACAGGGTCGAACACCGGGGAGCTGTTTTTT

J: TRBJ2-7
D: .
V: TRBV15
size: .
CDR3: CATSTPVGGNYEQYF
DNA: TGTGCCACCAGCACTCCTGTCGGGGGAAACTACGAGCAGTACTTC

J: TRBJ2-6
D: .
V: TRBV5-8
size: .
CDR3: CASCAGQTHSGANVLTF
DNA: TGTGCCAGCTGTGCGGGACAGACGCACTCTGGGGCCAACGTCCTGACTTTC